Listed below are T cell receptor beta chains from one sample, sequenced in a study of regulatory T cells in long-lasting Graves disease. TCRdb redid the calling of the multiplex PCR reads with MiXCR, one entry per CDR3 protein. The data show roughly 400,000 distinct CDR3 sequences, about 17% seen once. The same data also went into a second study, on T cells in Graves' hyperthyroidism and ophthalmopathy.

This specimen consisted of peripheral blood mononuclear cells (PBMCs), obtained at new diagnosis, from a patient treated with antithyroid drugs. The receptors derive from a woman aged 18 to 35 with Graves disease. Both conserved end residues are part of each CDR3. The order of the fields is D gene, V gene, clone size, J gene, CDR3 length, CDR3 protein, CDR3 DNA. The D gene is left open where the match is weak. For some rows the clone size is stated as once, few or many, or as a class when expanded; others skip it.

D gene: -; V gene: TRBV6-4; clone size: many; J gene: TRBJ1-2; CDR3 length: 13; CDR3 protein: CASSYSDRSSMPF; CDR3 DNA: TGTGCCAGCAGTTACAGCGACAGATCATCGATGCCATTC
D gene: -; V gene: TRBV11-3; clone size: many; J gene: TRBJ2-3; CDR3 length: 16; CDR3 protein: CASTPARGDRTDTQYF; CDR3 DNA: TGTGCCAGCACACCCGCCAGGGGCGACCGCACAGATACGCAGTATTTT
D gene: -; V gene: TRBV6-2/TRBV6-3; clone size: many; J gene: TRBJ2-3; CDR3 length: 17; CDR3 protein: CASSYSIGGPSTDTQYF; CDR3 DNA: TGTGCCAGCAGTTACTCGATTGGAGGGCCTAGCACAGATACGCAGTATTTT
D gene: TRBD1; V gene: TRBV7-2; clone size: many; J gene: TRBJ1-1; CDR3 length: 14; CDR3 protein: CASSSRQGMTEAFF; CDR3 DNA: TGTGCCAGCAGCTCCCGACAGGGAATGACTGAAGCTTTCTTT
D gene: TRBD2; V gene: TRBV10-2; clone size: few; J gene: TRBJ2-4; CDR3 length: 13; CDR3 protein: CASRLAGENIQYF; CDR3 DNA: TGCGCCAGTCGACTAGCGGGAGAAAACATTCAGTACTTC
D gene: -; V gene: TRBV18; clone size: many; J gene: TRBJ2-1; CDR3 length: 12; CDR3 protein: CASSPPRAVQFF; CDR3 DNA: TGTGCCAGCTCACCACCGCGGGCTGTGCAGTTCTTC
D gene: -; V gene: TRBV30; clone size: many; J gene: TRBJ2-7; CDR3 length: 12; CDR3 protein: CAWRKTVWEQYF; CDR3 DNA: TGTGCCTGGAGGAAGACAGTCTGGGAGCAGTACTTC
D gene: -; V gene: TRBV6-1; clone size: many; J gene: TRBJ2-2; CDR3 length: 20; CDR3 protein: CASSDGTRTVRTYYTGELFF; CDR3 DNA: TGTGCCAGCAGTGATGGAACCAGAACCGTGAGGACTTACTACACCGGGGAGCTGTTTTTT
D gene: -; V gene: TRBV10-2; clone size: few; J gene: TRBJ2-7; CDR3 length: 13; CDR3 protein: CASSGRPPYEQYF; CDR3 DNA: TGCGCCAGCAGTGGTAGGCCGCCCTACGAGCAGTACTTC
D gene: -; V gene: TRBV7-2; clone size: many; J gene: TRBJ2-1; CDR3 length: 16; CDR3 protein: CASSSWPGAEGGEQFF; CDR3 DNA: TGTGCCAGCAGCTCCTGGCCTGGGGCGGAGGGGGGTGAGCAGTTCTTC
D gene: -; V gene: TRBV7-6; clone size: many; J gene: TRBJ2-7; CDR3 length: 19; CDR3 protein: CASSPATGFLTGINYEQYF; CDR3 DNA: TGTGCCAGCAGTCCTGCAACAGGGTTTTTGACAGGTATAAACTACGAGCAGTACTTC
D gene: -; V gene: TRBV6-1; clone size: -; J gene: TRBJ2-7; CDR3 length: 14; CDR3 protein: CASSEAWDLSEQYF; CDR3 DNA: TGTGCCAGCAGTGAAGCCTGGGACTTATCCGAGCAGTACTTC
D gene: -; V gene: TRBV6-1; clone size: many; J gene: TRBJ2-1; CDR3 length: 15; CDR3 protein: CASSGTQGFYNEQFF; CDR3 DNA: TGTGCCAGCAGTGGGACCCAGGGTTTCTACAATGAGCAGTTCTTC
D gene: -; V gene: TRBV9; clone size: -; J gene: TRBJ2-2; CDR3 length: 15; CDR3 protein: CTSSVQRLDTGELFF; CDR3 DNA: TGTACCAGCAGCGTCCAACGGCTCGACACCGGGGAGCTATTTTTT
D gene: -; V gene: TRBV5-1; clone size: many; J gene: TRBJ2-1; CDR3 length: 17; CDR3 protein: CASSLVVAGQSYNEQFF; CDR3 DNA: TGCGCCAGCAGCTTGGTAGTTGCGGGGCAGTCCTACAATGAGCAGTTCTTC
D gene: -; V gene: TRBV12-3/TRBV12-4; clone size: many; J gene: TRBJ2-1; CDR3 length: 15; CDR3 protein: CASSLLSGAVNEQFF; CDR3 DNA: TGTGCCAGCAGTTTACTTTCCGGGGCGGTCAATGAGCAGTTCTTC
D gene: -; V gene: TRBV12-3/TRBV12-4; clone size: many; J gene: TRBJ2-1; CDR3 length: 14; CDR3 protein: CASSALPVRMEQFF; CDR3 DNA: TGTGCCAGCAGTGCCCTGCCTGTCCGTATGGAGCAGTTCTTC
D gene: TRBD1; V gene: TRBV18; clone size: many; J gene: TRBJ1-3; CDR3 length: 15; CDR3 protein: CASSPDGQAGNTIYF; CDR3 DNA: TGTGCCAGCTCACCGGACGGACAGGCTGGAAACACCATATATTTT
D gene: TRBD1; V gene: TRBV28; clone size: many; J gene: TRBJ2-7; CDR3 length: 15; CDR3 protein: CASRPTTGGGYEQYF; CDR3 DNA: TGTGCCAGCAGACCCACGACAGGGGGCGGCTACGAGCAGTACTTC
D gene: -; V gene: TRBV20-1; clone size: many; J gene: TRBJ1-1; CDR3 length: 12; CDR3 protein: CSARDTAWAAFF; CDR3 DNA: TGCAGTGCTAGAGATACGGCCTGGGCGGCTTTCTTT
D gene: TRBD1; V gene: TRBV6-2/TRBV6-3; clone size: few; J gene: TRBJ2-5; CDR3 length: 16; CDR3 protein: CASRRTGGTSGETQYF; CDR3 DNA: TGTGCCAGCAGAAGGACAGGGGGGACTAGTGGAGAGACCCAGTACTTC
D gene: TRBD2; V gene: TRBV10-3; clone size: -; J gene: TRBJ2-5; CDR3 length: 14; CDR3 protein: CAIGREGFVETQYF; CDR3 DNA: TGTGCCATCGGACGGGAGGGATTTGTGGAGACCCAGTACTTC
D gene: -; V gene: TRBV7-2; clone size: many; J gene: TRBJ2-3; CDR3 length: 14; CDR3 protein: CASSLDGGGDTQYF; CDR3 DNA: TGTGCCAGCAGCTTAGATGGCGGTGGAGATACGCAGTATTTT
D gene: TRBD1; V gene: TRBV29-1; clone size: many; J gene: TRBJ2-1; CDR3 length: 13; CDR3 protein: CSVTGASYNEQFF; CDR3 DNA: TGCAGCGTAACAGGGGCTTCCTACAATGAGCAGTTCTTC
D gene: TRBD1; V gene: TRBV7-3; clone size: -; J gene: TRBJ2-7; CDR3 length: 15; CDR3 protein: CASSFQEGQGIEQYF; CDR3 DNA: TGTGCCAGCAGCTTCCAGGAGGGACAGGGGATCGAGCAGTACTTC
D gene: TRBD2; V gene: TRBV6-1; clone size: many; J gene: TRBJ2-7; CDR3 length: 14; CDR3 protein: CASSLAGPLDEQYF; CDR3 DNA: TGTGCCAGCAGTCTAGCGGGTCCCCTGGACGAGCAGTACTTC
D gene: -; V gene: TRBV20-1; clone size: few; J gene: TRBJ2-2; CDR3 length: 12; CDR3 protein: CSARLITGELFF; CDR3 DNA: TGCAGTGCTAGGTTAATAACCGGGGAGCTGTTTTTT
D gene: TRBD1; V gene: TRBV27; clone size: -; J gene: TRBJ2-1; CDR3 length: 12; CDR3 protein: CASSSSGKGALF; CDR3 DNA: TGTGCCAGCAGTTCCTCTGGGAAGGGGGCGCTTTTC
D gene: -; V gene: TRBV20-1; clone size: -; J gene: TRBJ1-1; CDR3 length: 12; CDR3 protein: CSAGRGDTEAFF; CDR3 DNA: TGCAGTGCTGGCCGGGGGGACACTGAAGCTTTCTTT
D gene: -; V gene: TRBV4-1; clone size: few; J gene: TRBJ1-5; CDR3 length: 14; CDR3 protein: CASSQLIGVQPQHF; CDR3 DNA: TGCGCCAGCAGCCAACTTATAGGGGTTCAGCCCCAGCATTTT
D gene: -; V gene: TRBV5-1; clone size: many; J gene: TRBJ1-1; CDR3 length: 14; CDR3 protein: CASSLGASSTEAFF; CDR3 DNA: TGCGCCAGCAGCTTGGGGGCCTCGTCCACTGAAGCTTTCTTT
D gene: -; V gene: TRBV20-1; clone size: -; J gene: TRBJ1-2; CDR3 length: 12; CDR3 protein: CSGGAGTYGYTF; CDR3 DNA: TGCAGTGGAGGGGCTGGCACCTATGGCTACACCTTC
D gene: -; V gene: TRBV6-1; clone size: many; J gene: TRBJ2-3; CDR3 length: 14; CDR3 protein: CASSTRRNADTQYF; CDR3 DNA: TGTGCCAGCAGTACTAGGAGGAACGCAGATACGCAGTATTTT
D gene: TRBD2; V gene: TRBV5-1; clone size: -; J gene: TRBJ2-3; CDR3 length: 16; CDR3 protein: CASSSSLAASTDTQYF; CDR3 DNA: TGCGCCAGCAGCTCCTCACTAGCGGCTAGCACAGATACGCAGTATTTT
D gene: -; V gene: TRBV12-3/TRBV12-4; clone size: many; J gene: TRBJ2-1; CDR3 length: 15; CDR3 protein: CASSDTGSSYNEQFF; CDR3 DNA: TGTGCCAGCAGTGACACAGGGAGCTCCTACAATGAGCAGTTCTTC
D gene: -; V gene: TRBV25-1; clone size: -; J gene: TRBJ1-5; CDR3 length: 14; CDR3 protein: CASSEGLGNQPQHF; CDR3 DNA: TGTGCCAGCAGTGAGGGGCTCGGGAATCAGCCCCAGCATTTT
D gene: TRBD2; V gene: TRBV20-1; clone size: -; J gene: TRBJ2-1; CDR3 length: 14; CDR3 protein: CSASFTGGQNEQFF; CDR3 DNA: TGCAGTGCTAGCTTTACGGGAGGTCAAAATGAGCAGTTCTTC
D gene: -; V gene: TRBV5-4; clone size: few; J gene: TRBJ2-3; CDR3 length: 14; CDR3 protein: CASSMTGHTDTQYF; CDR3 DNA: TGTGCCAGCAGCATGACGGGACACACAGATACGCAGTATTTT
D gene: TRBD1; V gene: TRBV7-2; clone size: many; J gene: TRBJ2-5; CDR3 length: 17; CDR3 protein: CASSTAFSGTGYKTQYF; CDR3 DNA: TGTGCCAGCAGCACCGCCTTCTCCGGGACAGGGTATAAGACCCAGTACTTC
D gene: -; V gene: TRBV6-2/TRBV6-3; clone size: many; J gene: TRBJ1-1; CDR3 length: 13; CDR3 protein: CASSSWENTEAFF; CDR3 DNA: TGTGCCAGCAGTTCGTGGGAGAACACTGAAGCTTTCTTT